A single sample is the source of the 6 T cell receptor beta chains below, sequenced in a study of human thymus T cells. Using immunoSEQ multiplex PCR, the repertoire was profiled, and TCRdb retains in-frame clones only, with some absent. Found here are tens of thousands of clones, around 94% of them singletons; the top ten hold more than 0.095%. The specimen was blood. The receptor source for this set is a boy younger than two with a congenital heart defect but otherwise immunologically healthy.

The chain uses TRBV4-3 and TRBJ2-2, with unresolved D. V dropped 0 bases and J dropped 6 bases, with 5 bases sitting between them. The CDR3 loop spans 13 amino acids. Germline V CDR1 and CDR2: LGHNA, YSLEER. The CDR3 loop is CASSQDRSGELFF. CDR3 nucleotide sequence: TGCGCCAGCAGCCAAGATAGGTCCGGGGAGCTGTTTTTT.

V gene TRBV11-3 combines with J gene TRBJ1-4; unclear D gene. Germline CDR1 reads SGHNT; CDR2 reads YENEEA. This CDR3 comprises 13 residues. V dropped 0 bases and J dropped 10 bases, with 9 bases sitting between them. The CDR3 protein is CASSLDWASKLFF. The CDR3 bases are TGTGCCAGCAGCTTAGATTGGGCCTCAAAACTGTTTTTT.

The chain has TRBV7-6 and TRBJ2-1; 16 positions match TRBD2. The CDR3 sequence is 17 residues long. V shed 3 bases and J 7 bases; nucleotides not matched to a gene: 6. Looked up from germline, CDR1 is SGHVS and CDR2 is FNYEAQ. Written as DNA, the CDR3 is TGTGCCAGCAGCTTCGGGACTAGCGGGGGGGCGAGGAATGAGCAGTTCTTC. Translated: CASSFGTSGGARNEQFF.

The chain couples TRBV10-3 to TRBJ2-3, with D uncertain. In germline, CDR1 is ENHRY, CDR2 SYGVKD. V was pared by 4 bases and J by 2 bases, with 10 bases between. This CDR3 spans 14 amino acids. CDR3 sequence: CAISGVGHTDTQYF. The CDR3 coding sequence is TGTGCCATCAGTGGAGTCGGCCACACAGATACGCAGTATTTT.

This clone was seen once. The chain employs TRBV6-6 and TRBJ2-2; no clear D gene. This CDR3 has 16 residues. Germline CDR1 reads MNHNY; CDR2 reads SVGAGI (reference sequence). V was cut by 2 bases and J by 0 bases, with 10 bases left in between. The CDR3 is CASSYRAAANTGELFF. The DNA for the CDR3 is TGTGCCAGCAGTTACCGGGCGGCCGCGAACACCGGGGAGCTGTTTTTT.

The chain carries TRBV13 and TRBJ2-7; no firm D call. V dropped 3 bases and J dropped 1 base, with 10 bases sitting between them. CDR3 length: 14 amino acids. CDR1 PRHDT and CDR2 FYEKMQ come from the germline V gene (reference sequence). This CDR3 reads CASSFTPVSYEQYF. In nucleotides, the CDR3 is TGTGCCAGCAGCTTTACCCCCGTATCCTACGAGCAGTACTTC. The full variable domain, in which reference TRBV13 and TRBJ2-7 provide the parts outside the CDR3, is AAGVIQSPRHLIKEKRETATLKCYPIPRHDTVYWYQQGPGQDPQFLISFYEKMQSDKGSIPDRFSAQQFSDYHSELNMSSLELGDSALYFCASSFTPVSYEQYFGPGTRLTVT.